These 9 T cell receptor beta chains originate from one sample sequenced in a study of monozygotic twins with cystic fibrosis. Produced via immunoSEQ multiplex PCR; TCRdb's table is partial and in-frame only. The sample lists tens of thousands of clones, 90% to 97% seen once, with roughly 0.15% in the top ten. What was sequenced was blood. Receptor source: a girl aged 2 to 9 with cystic fibrosis.

The V and J genes are TRBV19 and TRBJ1-4; 8 bases map to TRBD1. The CDR3 is 15 amino acids. Germline V gives CDR1 LNHDA, CDR2 SQIVND (reference sequence). Trimming cost V 2 bases and J 5 bases; bases outside gene matches: 4. CDR3 sequence reads: CASSISGGWNEKLFF. DNA of the CDR3: TGTGCCAGTAGTATATCAGGGGGCTGGAATGAAAAACTGTTTTTT.

Comments on this clone: The germline gene is not matched at one end of the junction; a read error may be the cause. The chain employs TRBV19 and TRBJ1-1; TRBD1 might be the D (5 bases). Germline loops: CDR1 LNHDA, CDR2 SQIVND (reference sequence). This CDR3 contains 19 residues. The CDR3 nucleotides read TGTGCCAGTACCCCCCTTCCCAGGGCGGCTTTTCGAGTGAAGACTGAAGCTTTCTTT. Encoded protein: CASTPLPRAAFRVKTEAFF.

In DNA form, the CDR3 reads TGTGCCGCCCAAGAAAGGGGCGCGAATACGCAGTATTTT. Translating it yields CAAQERGANTQYF. The chain joins TRBV10-3 to TRBJ2-3; a possible D gene is TRBD1 (5 bases). Trimming took off 11 bases at V and 7 bases at J, with 19 bases between the two ends. Germline V gene lookup returns CDR1 ENHRY and CDR2 SYGVKD. The CDR3 is 13 amino acids.

The J gene is TRBJ1-2, the V gene TRBV6-6; D gene unclear. The germline V gene encodes CDR1 MNHNY and CDR2 SVGAGI (reference sequence). V was cut by 0 bases and J by 8 bases, with 10 bases left in between. The CDR3 totals 13 residues. The CDR3 DNA reads as TGTGCCAGCAGTTACTCGTCAGGTTCGGGCTACACCTTC. Its protein product is CASSYSSGSGYTF.

The chain has TRBV30 and TRBJ1-3; D is ambiguous. The CDR3 covers 12 residues. Germline loops: CDR1 GTSNPN, CDR2 SVGIG (reference sequence). Trimming took off 3 bases at V and 0 bases at J, with 3 bases between the two ends. CDR3 DNA: TGTGCCTGGAGAAACTCTGGAAACACCATATATTTT. It encodes CAWRNSGNTIYF.

The gene calls are TRBV9 and TRBJ2-6; maybe TRBD2 (6 bases). Germline V lookup: CDR1 SGDLS, CDR2 YYNGEE. This CDR3 is built from 16 residues. Trimming left V 3 bases short and J 3 bases short, with 13 bases between. CDR3 region: CASSARSGVGANVLTF. The CDR3 coding sequence is TGTGCCAGCAGCGCTAGGTCGGGAGTTGGGGCCAACGTCCTGACTTTC.

V usage is TRBV30 and J usage is TRBJ1-5; D might be TRBD1 (6 bases). The V end lost 2 bases, the J end lost 6 bases, and 11 bases lay between the germline ends. The CDR3 length is 13 residues. Germline values: CDR1 GTSNPN, CDR2 SVGIG (reference sequence). CDR3 in amino acids: CAWSKQGGQPQHF. In nucleotides, the CDR3 is TGTGCCTGGAGTAAACAGGGCGGTCAGCCCCAGCATTTT.

This chain uses TRBV19 with TRBJ2-1; 13 nucleotides match TRBD2. Germline V lookup: CDR1 LNHDA, CDR2 SQIVND (reference sequence). The CDR3 spans 15 residues. With 5 bases clipped from V and 5 bases from J, the junction kept 3 bases outside the gene matches. The CDR3 spells CASSWTSGGNNEQFF. Written as DNA, the CDR3 is TGTGCCAGTAGTTGGACTAGCGGGGGAAACAATGAGCAGTTCTTC. The full variable domain, completed using reference TRBV19 and TRBJ2-1, is DGGITQSPKYLFRKEGQNVTLSCEQNLNHDAMYWYRQDPGQGLRLIYYSQIVNDFQKGDIAEGYSVSREKKESFPLTVTSAQKNPTAFYLCASSWTSGGNNEQFFGPGTRLTVL.

V is TRBV5-4 and J is TRBJ1-2; TRBD1 matches at 8 bases. V lost 4 bases and J lost 6; bases outside the gene matches: 11. Germline CDR1 and CDR2: SGHNT and YYREEE (reference sequence). The CDR3 length is 15 residues. CDR3 DNA sequence: TGTGCCAGCAGCGGCGCCGGGACAGGCAGAGATGGCTACACCTTC. Translation gives CASSGAGTGRDGYTF. Complete variable domain (other parts from reference TRBV5-4 and TRBJ1-2): ETGVTQSPTHLIKTRGQQVTLRCSSQSGHNTVSWYQQALGQGPQFIFQYYREEENGRGNFPPRFSGLQFPNYSSELNVNALELDDSALYLCASSGAGTGRDGYTFGSGTRLTVV.